This TCR beta chain was sequenced in a study of T cells in Graves' hyperthyroidism and ophthalmopathy. Germline loops: CDR1 SGHVS, CDR2 FNYEAQ. V lost 3 bases to trimming and J lost 6 bases; unmatched junction nucleotides: 7. The CDR3 is 15 residues long. TCR beta CDR3 region amplification was performed from RNA transcripts. The HTBI primer set was used in a first-round RT-PCR of the TCR CDR3. MiXCR was run by TCRdb on the multiplex PCR reads, yielding one entry per CDR3 protein. This table holds 600,000 to 850,000 distinct CDR3 sequences, roughly a sixth found once. This TCR was recovered from a woman between 45 and 65 years old with Graves' hyperthyroidism that later progressed to Graves' ophthalmopathy. The chain uses TRBV7-6 and TRBJ2-1; 8 positions agree with TRBD2. What was sequenced was blood. CDR3 bases: TGTGCCAGCAGCTTGAACCGGGGGGGGCTCAATGAGCAGTTCTTC. Encoded protein: CASSLNRGGLNEQFF.